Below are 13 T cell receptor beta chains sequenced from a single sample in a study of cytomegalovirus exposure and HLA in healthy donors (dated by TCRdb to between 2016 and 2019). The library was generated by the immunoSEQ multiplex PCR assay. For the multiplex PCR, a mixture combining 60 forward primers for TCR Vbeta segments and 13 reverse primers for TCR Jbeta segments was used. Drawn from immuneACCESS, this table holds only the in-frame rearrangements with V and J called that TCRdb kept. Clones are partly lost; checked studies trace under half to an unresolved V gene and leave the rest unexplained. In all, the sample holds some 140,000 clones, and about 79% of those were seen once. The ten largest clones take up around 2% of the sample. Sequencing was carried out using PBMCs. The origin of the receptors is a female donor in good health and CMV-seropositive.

CDR3 sequence: CASSSFTGCGAFF. CDR3 sequence (DNA): TGTGCCAGCAGCTCCTTCACAGGGTGTGGGGCTTTCTTT. This chain links TRBV7-3 with TRBJ1-1, with D perhaps matching TRBD1 (6 bases). The length of the CDR3 is 13 residues. CDR1 and CDR2 from the germline V gene are SGHTA and FQGTGA. Trimming stripped 4 bases from V and 11 bases from J, with 17 bases between.

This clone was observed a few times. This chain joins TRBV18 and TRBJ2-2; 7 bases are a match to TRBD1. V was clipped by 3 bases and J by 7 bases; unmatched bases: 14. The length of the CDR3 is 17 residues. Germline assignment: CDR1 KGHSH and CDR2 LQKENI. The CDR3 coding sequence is TGTGCCAGCTCACCCTCTTTGCTTGACAGGGTGAACGGGGAGCTGTTTTTT. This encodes CASSPSLLDRVNGELFF.

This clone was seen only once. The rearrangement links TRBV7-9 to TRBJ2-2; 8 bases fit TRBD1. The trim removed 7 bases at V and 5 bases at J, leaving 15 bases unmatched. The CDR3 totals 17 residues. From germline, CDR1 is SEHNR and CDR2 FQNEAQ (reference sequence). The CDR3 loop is CASNFLTGGLRTGELFF. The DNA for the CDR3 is TGTGCCAGCAACTTCCTAACAGGGGGGTTAAGGACCGGGGAGCTGTTTTTT.

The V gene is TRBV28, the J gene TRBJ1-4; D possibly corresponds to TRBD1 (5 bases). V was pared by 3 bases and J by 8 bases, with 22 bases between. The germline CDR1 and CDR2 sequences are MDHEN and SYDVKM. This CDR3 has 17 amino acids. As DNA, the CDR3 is TGTGCCAGCAGTTTCGCGGCGGGAGGAGGGGTCTACGAAAAACTGTTTTTT. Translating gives CASSFAAGGGVYEKLFF.

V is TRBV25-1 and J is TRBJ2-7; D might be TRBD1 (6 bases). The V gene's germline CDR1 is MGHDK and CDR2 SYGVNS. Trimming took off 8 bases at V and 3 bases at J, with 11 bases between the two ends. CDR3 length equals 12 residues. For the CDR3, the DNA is TGTGCCAGCTCGGGACATCTCTACGAGCAGTACTTC. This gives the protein CASSGHLYEQYF.

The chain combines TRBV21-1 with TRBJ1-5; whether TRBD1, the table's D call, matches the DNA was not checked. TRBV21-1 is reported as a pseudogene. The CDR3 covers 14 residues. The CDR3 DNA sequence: TGTGCCAGCAGCAGGACAGGAAGCAATCAGCCCCAGCATTTT. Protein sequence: CASSRTGSNQPQHF.

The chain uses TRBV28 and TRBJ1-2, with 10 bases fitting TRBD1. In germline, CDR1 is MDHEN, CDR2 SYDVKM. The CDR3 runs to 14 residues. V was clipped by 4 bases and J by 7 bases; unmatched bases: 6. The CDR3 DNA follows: TGTGCCAGCAGTTCTGCGGGACAGGGGCGTGGCTACACCTTC. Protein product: CASSSAGQGRGYTF.

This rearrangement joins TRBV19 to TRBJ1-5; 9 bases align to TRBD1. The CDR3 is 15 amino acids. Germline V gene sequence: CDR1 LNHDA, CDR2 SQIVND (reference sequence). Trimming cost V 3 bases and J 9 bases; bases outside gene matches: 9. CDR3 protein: CASSMGQGPRRPQHF. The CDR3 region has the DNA TGTGCCAGTAGTATGGGACAGGGACCCAGGAGGCCCCAGCATTTT.

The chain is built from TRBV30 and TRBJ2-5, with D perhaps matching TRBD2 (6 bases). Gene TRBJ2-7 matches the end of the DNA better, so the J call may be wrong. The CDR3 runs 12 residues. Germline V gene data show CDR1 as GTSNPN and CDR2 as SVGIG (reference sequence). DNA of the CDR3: TGTGCCTGGGGGACTGCCGATCACGAGCAGTACTTC. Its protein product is CAWGTADHEQYF.

The CDR3 spells CASSTTSGGVTDTQYF. The CDR3 DNA reads TGTGCCAGCAGTACAACTAGCGGGGGGGTCACAGATACGCAGTATTTT. The chain couples TRBV28 to TRBJ2-3; 13 positions match TRBD2. Trimming cost V 5 bases and J 2 bases; bases outside gene matches: 4. The CDR3 totals 16 residues. Germline V lookup: CDR1 MDHEN, CDR2 SYDVKM.

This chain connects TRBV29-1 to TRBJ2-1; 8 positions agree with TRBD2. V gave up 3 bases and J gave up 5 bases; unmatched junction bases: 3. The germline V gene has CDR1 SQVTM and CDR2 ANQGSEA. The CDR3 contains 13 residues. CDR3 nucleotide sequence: TGCAGCGTTGAGCCGGGAGGGAACAATGAGCAGTTCTTC. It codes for CSVEPGGNNEQFF.

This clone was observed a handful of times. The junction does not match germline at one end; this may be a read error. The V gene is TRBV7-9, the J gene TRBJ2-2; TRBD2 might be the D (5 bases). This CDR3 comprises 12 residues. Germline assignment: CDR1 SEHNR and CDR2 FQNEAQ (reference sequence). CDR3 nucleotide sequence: TGTTCCAGCAGGCCCCCGGGGGGGGAGCTGTTTTTT. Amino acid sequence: CSSRPPGGELFF.

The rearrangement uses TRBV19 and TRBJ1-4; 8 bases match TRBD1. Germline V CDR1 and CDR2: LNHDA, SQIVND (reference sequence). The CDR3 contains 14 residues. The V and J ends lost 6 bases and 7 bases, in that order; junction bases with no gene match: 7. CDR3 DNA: TGTGCCAGTAGGCCGGGACAGGTATTTGAAAAACTGTTTTTT. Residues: CASRPGQVFEKLFF.